A selection of T cell receptor beta chains follows, all from one sample in a study of cytotoxic CD8 clonotypes in ibrutinib-treated CLL. Using immunoSEQ multiplex PCR, the repertoire was profiled, and TCRdb retains in-frame clones only, with some absent. This sample has about 140,000 clones, with around 81% found just once. The sequenced sample was PBMCs, obtained after 36 months of ibrutinib treatment. The receptor set was obtained from a human donor with chronic lymphocytic leukemia. Both conserved end residues are part of each CDR3. A D gene is named only where the DNA matches it firmly. Not every row has a clone size; where given, it reads once, few, many or a size class.

j_gene,abundance,d_gene,v_gene,CDR3aa,CDR3nt
TRBJ1-2,few,.,TRBV6-6,CASSYREELGYTF,TGTGCCAGCAGTTACAGGGAAGAGTTGGGCTACACCTTC
TRBJ1-1,.,.,TRBV11-2,CASSNRNTEAFF,TGTGCCAGCAGCAATAGGAACACTGAAGCTTTCTTT
TRBJ2-7,.,.,TRBV5-1,CASSLAHGGYEQYF,TGCGCCAGCAGCTTGGCCCATGGGGGTTACGAGCAGTACTTC
TRBJ1-1,once,.,TRBV7-3,CASSPDATNTEAFF,TGTGCCAGCAGCCCCGACGCGACAAACACTGAAGCTTTCTTT
TRBJ2-1,few,TRBD1,TRBV19,CASSTIEGTTGSTHNEQFF,TGTGCCAGTAGTACAATAGAAGGAACGACAGGGAGTACCCACAATGAGCAGTTCTTC
TRBJ1-6,.,.,TRBV6-5,CASSTPTGRNSPLHF,TGTGCCAGCAGTACTCCGACAGGAAGAAATTCACCCCTCCACTTT
TRBJ2-7,.,.,TRBV9,CASSESPANEQYF,TGTGCCAGCAGCGAATCCCCGGCTAACGAGCAGTACTTC
TRBJ1-1,.,.,TRBV19,CATNPSGRITEAFF,TGTGCCACGAACCCCTCCGGACGGATCACTGAAGCTTTCTTT
TRBJ2-3,once,TRBD1,TRBV5-1,CASTTTGTYTDTQYF,TGCGCCAGCACCACGACAGGGACCTACACAGATACGCAGTATTTT
TRBJ2-7,.,.,TRBV13,CASSLRGNYYEQYF,TGTGCCAGCAGCTTAAGGGGAAACTACTACGAGCAGTACTTC
TRBJ2-3,.,.,TRBV15,CATSARGTDTQYF,TGTGCCACCAGCGCCCGGGGCACAGATACGCAGTATTTT
TRBJ1-1,.,.,TRBV29-1,CSVEGGEGTEAFF,TGCAGCGTTGAAGGGGGGGAGGGGACTGAAGCTTTCTTT
TRBJ2-3,once,.,TRBV11-2,CASSNRGGDTQYF,TGTGCCAGCAGCAACAGGGGGGGAGATACGCAGTATTTT
TRBJ1-6,.,.,TRBV10-3,CAISESQEFYNSPLHF,TGTGCCATCAGTGAGTCTCAGGAATTTTATAATTCACCCCTCCACTTT
TRBJ2-7,.,.,TRBV19,CASSIARQSEQYF,TGTGCCAGTAGTATCGCGAGGCAGTCCGAGCAGTACTTC
TRBJ2-7,.,TRBD1,TRBV29-1,CSVVGTGFYEQYF,TGCAGCGTTGTCGGGACAGGGTTCTACGAGCAGTACTTC
TRBJ2-1,once,.,TRBV25-1,CASRGRSSYNEQFF,TGTGCCAGCAGAGGACGGAGCTCCTACAATGAGCAGTTCTTC
TRBJ2-1,.,.,TRBV2,CASRGTGGGEQFF,TGTGCCAGCAGGGGGACGGGGGGCGGTGAGCAGTTCTTC
TRBJ2-5,.,TRBD2,TRBV2,CASRREGLLWETQYF,TGTGCCAGCAGGCGGGAGGGCCTTCTGTGGGAGACCCAGTACTTC
TRBJ1-2,.,.,TRBV25-1,CASSEFTAGDGYTF,TGTGCCAGCAGTGAATTTACCGCAGGGGATGGCTACACCTTC
TRBJ1-2,.,.,TRBV28,CATTGGVRGYTF,TGTGCCACCACTGGGGGGGTGAGAGGCTACACCTTC
TRBJ2-7,.,TRBD1,TRBV19,CASSIEGQGGSYEQYF,TGTGCCAGTAGTATAGAGGGACAGGGGGGATCCTACGAGCAGTACTTC
TRBJ1-2,.,.,TRBV2,CASRVMGGGYTF,TGTGCCAGCCGGGTTATGGGTGGTGGCTACACCTTC
TRBJ1-2,few,.,TRBV7-9,CASSKADYGYTF,TGTGCCAGCAGCAAAGCCGACTATGGCTACACCTTC
TRBJ1-2,.,.,TRBV19,CASTASSYGYTF,TGTGCCAGTACAGCTTCGAGCTATGGCTACACCTTC
TRBJ2-3,.,TRBD2,TRBV5-1,CASSLATILAGGDTQYF,TGCGCCAGCAGCTTGGCAACTATTCTAGCGGGAGGGGATACGCAGTATTTT
TRBJ1-2,.,.,TRBV11-2,CASSSLLRGYTF,TGTGCCAGCAGCTCACTTCTCCGGGGCTACACCTTC
TRBJ1-1,.,.,TRBV29-1,CSVGQSAGAFF,TGCAGCGTTGGGCAGTCCGCTGGAGCTTTCTTT
TRBJ1-2,.,.,TRBV7-2,CASSLGSGSYTF,TGTGCCAGCAGCTTAGGTTCGGGTAGCTACACCTTC
TRBJ2-7,.,TRBD2,TRBV5-4,CASSLTGGAHEQYF,TGTGCCAGCAGCTTAACCGGGGGGGCCCACGAGCAGTACTTC
TRBJ1-2,.,.,TRBV4-1,CASSQEQTSIYGYTF,TGCGCCAGCAGCCAAGAACAGACATCGATCTATGGCTACACCTTC
TRBJ1-2,.,.,TRBV1,CTSSQLDDRAFYGYTF,TGCACCAGCAGCCAACTAGACGACAGGGCCTTCTATGGCTACACCTTC
TRBJ1-1,.,.,TRBV7-2,CASSLVGNTEAFF,TGTGCCAGCAGCTTAGTAGGGAACACTGAAGCTTTCTTT
TRBJ2-1,.,.,TRBV18,CASSPPSGGQAQFF,TGTGCCAGCTCACCACCGTCCGGGGGTCAGGCTCAGTTCTTC
TRBJ1-3,.,.,TRBV19,CAISQRSGNTIYF,TGTGCCATTTCACAGCGCTCTGGAAACACCATATATTTT
TRBJ2-7,.,TRBD2,TRBV27,CASSAGYPYEQYF,TGTGCCAGCTCAGCGGGGTATCCCTACGAGCAGTACTTC